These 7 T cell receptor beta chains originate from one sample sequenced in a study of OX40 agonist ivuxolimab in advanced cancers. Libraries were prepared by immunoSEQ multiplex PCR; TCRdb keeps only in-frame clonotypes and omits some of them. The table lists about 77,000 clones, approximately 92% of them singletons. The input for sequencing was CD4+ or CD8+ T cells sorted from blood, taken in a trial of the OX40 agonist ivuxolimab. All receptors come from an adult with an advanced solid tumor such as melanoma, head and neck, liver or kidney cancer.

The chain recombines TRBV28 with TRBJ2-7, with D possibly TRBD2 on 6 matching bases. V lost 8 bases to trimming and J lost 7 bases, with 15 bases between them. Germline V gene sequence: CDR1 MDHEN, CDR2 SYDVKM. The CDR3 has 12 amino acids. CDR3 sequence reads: CASGGRPGEQYF. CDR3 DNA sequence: TGTGCCAGCGGGGGGAGGCCTGGGGAGCAGTACTTC.

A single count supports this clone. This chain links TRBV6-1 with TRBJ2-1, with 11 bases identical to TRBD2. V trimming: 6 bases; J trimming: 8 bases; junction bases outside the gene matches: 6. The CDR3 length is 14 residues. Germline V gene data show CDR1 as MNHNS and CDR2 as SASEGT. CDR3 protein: CASSLAGGLDEQFF. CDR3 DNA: TGTGCCAGCAGCTTAGCGGGGGGGCTCGATGAGCAGTTCTTC.

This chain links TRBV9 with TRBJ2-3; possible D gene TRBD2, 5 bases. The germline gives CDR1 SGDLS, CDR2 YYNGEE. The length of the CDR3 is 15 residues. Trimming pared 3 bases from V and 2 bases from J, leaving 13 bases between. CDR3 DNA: TGTGCCAGCAGCGCTAGTGACTATTCCACAGATACGCAGTATTTT. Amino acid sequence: CASSASDYSTDTQYF.

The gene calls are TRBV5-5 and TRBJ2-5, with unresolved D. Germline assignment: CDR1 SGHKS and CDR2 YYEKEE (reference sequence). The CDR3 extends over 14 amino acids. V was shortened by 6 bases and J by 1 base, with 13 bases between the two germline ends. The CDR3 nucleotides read TGTGCCAGCACCATTGCGAGTCCCCAAGAGACCCAGTACTTC. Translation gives CASTIASPQETQYF.

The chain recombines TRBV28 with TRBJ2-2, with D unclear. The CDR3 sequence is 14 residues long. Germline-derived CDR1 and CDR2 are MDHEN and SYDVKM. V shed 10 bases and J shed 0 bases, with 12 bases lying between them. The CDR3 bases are TGTGCCACCTACGACTCAACGAACACCGGGGAGCTGTTTTTT. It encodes CATYDSTNTGELFF.

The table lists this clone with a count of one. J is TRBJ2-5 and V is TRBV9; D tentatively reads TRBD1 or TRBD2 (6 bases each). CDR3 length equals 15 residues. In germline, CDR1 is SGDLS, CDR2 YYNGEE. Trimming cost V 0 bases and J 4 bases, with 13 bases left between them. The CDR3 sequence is CASSVGEGGRETQYF. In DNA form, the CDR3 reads TGTGCCAGCAGCGTAGGGGAAGGGGGGAGAGAGACCCAGTACTTC.

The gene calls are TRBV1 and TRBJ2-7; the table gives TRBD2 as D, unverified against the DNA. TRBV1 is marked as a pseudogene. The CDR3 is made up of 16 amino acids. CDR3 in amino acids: CTSSQDARGGPYEQYF. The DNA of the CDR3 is TGCACCAGCAGCCAAGATGCCCGGGGGGGACCCTACGAGCAGTACTTC.